The text below deals with one TCR beta chain. Its specificity is not known. The protocol was immunoSEQ multiplex PCR, while the TCRdb copy is restricted to in-frame clones and leaves out a portion. The data hold 55,000 to 75,000 clones, with approximately 78% observed a single time. The data are from a study of memory CD4+ T cells and cytomegalovirus serostatus. General observations from the study: About 40% of the roughly 160 known CMV-associated TCRbeta sequences appeared in CD4+ memory.

The sort gate was single viable CD3+CD4+CD8-CD45RO+ cells for memory CD4+ T cells. CDR1 MDHEN and CDR2 SYDVKM come from the germline V gene. CDR3 size: 16 residues. The V end was cut by 3 bases, the J end by 2 bases, with 17 bases between. Sequenced sample: memory CD4+ T cells from blood. This sequence joins TRBV28 and TRBJ2-7; D perhaps matches TRBD2 (5 bases). The source of this sequence is an adult in good health and CMV-seronegative. The CDR3 DNA sequence: TGTGCCAGCAGTTTCCCCCTGGTGTCGGGAACCTACGAGCAGTACTTC. Translation: CASSFPLVSGTYEQYF. Together with reference TRBV28 and TRBJ2-7, the CDR3 gives the full variable domain: DVKVTQSSRYLVKRTGEKVFLECVQDMDHENMFWYRQDPGLGLRLIYFSYDVKMKEKGDIPEGYSVSREKKERFSLILESASTNQTSMYLCASSFPLVSGTYEQYFGPGTRLTVT.